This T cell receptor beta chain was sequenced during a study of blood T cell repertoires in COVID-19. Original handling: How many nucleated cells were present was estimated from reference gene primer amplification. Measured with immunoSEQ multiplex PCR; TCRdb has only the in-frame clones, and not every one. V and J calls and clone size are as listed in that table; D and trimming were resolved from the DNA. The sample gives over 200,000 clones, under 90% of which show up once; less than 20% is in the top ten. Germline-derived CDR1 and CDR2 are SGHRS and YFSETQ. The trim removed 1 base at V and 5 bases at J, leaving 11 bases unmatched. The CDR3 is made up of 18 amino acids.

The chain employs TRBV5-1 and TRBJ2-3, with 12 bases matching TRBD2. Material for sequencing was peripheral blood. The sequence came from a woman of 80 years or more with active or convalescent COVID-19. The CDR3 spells CASSLKGWTSGEGDTQYF. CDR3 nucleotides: TGCGCCAGCAGCTTGAAAGGGTGGACTAGCGGGGAGGGAGATACGCAGTATTTT.